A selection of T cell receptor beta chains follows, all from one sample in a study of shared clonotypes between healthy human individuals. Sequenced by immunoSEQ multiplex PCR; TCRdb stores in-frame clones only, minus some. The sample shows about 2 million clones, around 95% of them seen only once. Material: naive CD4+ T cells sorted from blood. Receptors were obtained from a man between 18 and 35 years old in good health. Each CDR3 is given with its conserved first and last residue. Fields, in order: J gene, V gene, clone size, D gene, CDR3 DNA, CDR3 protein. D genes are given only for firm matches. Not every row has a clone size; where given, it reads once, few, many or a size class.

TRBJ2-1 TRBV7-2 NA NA TGTGCCAGCAGCCCCATCTTCGGGAATGAGCAGTTCTTC CASSPIFGNEQFF
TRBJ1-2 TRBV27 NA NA TGTGCCAGCAGCTACGGAGGGAGGAGAACTGGCTACACCTTC CASSYGGRRTGYTF
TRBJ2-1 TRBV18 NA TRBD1 TGTGCCAGCTCCCCTGGGACAGGGGCTCTCAATGAGCAGTTCTTC CASSPGTGALNEQFF
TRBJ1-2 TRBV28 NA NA TGTGCCAGCAGTTTATCCCCTAATGGCTACACCTTC CASSLSPNGYTF
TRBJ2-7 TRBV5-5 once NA TGTGCCAGCAGCTTGGCAGGTCGGGCAGAAACTTATAAGCAGTACTTC CASSLAGRAETYKQYF
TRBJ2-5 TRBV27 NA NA TGTGCCAGCAGTTTCCGCTGGGAAGAGACCCAGTACTTC CASSFRWEETQYF
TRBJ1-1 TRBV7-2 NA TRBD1 TGTGCCAGCAGCTTAAAGAGTCAGGGGGTCGGAGAAAGCACTGAAGCTTTCTTT CASSLKSQGVGESTEAFF
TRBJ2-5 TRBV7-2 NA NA TGTGCCAGCAGCTTAGGCAGGAGTCGGAGTGCGGAGACCCAGTACTTC CASSLGRSRSAETQYF
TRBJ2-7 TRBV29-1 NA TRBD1 TGCAGCGTCCGGGGACAGGGGCCCTCCTACGAGCAGTACTTC CSVRGQGPSYEQYF
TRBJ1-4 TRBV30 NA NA TGTGCCTGGGACGAGCGAAGAGAAAAACTGTTTTTT CAWDERREKLFF
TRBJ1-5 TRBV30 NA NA TGTGCCTGGAATCTTGGCGGGTACGAGCCCCAGCATTTT CAWNLGGYEPQHF
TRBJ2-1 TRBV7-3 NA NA TGTGCCAGCAGCTTAAAACAGGGAACCTACAATGAGCAGTTCTTC CASSLKQGTYNEQFF
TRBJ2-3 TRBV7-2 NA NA TGTGCCAGCAGCTTACCAGGGAGGACAGATACGCAGTATTTT CASSLPGRTDTQYF
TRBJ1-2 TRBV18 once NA TGTGCCAGCTCACCACCAGGGGTTAACTATGGCTACACCTTC CASSPPGVNYGYTF
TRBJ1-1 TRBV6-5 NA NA TGTGCCAGCAGTTACTCGAGATGGGGAGCTTTCTTT CASSYSRWGAFF
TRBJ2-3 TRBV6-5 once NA TGTGCCAGCGGCGGCCCTAGCACAGATACGCAGTATTTT CASGGPSTDTQYF
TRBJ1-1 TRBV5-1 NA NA TGCGCCAGCAGCACTCTTGGGGTGGCTTTCTTT CASSTLGVAFF